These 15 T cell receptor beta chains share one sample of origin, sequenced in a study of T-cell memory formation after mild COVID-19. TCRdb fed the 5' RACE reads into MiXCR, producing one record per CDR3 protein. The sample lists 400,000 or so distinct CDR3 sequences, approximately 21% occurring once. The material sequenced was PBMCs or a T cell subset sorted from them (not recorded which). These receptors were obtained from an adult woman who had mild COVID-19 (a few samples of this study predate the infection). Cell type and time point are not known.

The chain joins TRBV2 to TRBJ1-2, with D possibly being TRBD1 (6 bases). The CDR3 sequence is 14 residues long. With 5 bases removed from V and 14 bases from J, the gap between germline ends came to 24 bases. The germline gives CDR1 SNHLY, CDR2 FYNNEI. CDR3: CASSIRQGFAEETF. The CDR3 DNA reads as TGTGCCAGCAGTATACGCCAGGGGTTTGCGGAGGAAACCTTC.

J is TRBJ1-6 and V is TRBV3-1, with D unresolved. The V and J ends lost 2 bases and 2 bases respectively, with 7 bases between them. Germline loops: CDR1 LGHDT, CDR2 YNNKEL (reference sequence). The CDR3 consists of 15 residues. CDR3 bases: TGTGCCAGCAGCCAATACAAGACCTATAATTCACCCCTCCACTTT. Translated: CASSQYKTYNSPLHF.

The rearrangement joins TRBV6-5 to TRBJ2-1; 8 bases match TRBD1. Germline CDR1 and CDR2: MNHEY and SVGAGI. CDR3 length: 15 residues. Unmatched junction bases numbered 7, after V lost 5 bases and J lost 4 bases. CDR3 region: CASSRPGTGYNEQFF. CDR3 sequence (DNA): TGTGCCAGCAGTCGACCCGGGACAGGTTACAATGAGCAGTTCTTC.

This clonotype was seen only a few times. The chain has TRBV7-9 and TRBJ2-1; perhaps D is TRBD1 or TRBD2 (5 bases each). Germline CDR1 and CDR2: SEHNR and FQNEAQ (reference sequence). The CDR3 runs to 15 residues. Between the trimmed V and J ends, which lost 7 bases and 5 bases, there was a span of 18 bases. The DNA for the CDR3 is TGTGCCAGCAAGACCTATGCCGGGACCAACAATGAGCAGTTCTTC. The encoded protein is CASKTYAGTNNEQFF.

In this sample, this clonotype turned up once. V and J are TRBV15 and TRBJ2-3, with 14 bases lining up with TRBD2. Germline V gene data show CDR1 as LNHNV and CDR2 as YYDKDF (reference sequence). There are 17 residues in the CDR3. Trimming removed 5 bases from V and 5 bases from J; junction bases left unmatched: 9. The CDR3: CATSRRIGLAGGDTQYF. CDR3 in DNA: TGTGCCACCAGCCGGCGAATAGGACTAGCGGGAGGAGATACGCAGTATTTT.

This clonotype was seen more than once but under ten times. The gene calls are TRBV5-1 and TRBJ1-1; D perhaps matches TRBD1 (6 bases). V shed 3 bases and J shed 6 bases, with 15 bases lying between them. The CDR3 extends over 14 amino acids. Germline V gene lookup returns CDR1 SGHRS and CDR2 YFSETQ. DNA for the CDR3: TGCGCCAGCAGCTCGGGAACAGGGATCGCTGAAGCTTTCTTT. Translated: CASSSGTGIAEAFF. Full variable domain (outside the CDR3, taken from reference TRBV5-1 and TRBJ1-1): KAGVTQTPRYLIKTRGQQVTLSCSPISGHRSVSWYQQTPGQGLQFLFEYFSETQRNKGNFPGRFSGRQFSNSRSEMNVSTLELGDSALYLCASSSGTGIAEAFFGQGTRLTVV.

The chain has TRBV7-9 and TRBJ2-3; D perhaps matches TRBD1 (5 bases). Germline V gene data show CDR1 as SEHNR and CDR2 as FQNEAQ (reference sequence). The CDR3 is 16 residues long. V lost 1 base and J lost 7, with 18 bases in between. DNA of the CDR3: TGTGCCAGCAGCTTAGACCGGCCAGGGAAAAGAAATACGCAGTATTTT. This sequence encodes CASSLDRPGKRNTQYF.

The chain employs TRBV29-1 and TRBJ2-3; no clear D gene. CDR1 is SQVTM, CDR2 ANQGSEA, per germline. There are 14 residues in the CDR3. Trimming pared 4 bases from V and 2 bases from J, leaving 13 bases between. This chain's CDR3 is CSVGGRLSTDTQYF. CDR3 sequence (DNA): TGCAGCGTTGGTGGCAGACTCTCCACAGATACGCAGTATTTT.

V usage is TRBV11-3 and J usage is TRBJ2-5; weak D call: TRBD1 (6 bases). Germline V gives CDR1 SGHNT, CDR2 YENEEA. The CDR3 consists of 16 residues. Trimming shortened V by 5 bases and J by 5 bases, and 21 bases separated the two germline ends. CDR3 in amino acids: CASSRRMNREKETQYF. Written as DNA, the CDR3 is TGTGCCAGCAGCCGCCGGATGAACAGGGAAAAGGAGACCCAGTACTTC. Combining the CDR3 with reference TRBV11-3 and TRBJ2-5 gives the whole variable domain EAGVVQSPRYKIIEKKQPVAFWCNPISGHNTLYWYLQNLGQGPELLIRYENEEAVDDSQLPKDRFSAERLKGVDSTLKIQPAELGDSAVYLCASSRRMNREKETQYFGPGTRLLVL.

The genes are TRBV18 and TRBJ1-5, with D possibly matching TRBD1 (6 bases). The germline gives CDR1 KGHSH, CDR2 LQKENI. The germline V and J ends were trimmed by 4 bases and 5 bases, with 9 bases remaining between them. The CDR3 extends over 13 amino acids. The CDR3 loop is CASSQDSDQPQHF. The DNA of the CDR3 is TGTGCCAGCTCACAGGACAGTGATCAGCCCCAGCATTTT. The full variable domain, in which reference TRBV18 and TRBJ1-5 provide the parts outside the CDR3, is NAGVMQNPRHLVRRRGQEARLRCSPMKGHSHVYWYRQLPEEGLKFMVYLQKENIIDESGMPKERFSAEFPKEGPSILRIQQVVRGDSAAYFCASSQDSDQPQHFGDGTRLSIL.

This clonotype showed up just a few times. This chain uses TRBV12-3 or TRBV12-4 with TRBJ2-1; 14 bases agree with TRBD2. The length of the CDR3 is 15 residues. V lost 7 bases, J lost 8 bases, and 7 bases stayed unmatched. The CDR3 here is CASIGTSGSRDEQFF. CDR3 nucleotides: TGTGCCAGCATCGGGACTAGCGGGAGTAGGGATGAGCAGTTCTTC.

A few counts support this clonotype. CDR3 coding DNA: TGTGCCAGCAGCTTAACAGGGGACTCCTACAATGAGCAGTTCTTC. Protein product: CASSLTGDSYNEQFF. The V and J genes are TRBV7-2 and TRBJ2-1; 7 nucleotides agree with TRBD1. V dropped 2 bases and J dropped 0; count of bases not matched to a gene: 1. Germline V gene data show CDR1 as SGHTA and CDR2 as FQGNSA. The CDR3 is made up of 15 amino acids.

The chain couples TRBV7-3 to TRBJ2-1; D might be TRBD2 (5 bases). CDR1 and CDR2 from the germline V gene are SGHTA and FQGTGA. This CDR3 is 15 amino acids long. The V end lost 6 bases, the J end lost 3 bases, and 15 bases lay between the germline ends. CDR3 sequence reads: CASSLEASVYNEQFF. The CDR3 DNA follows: TGTGCCAGCAGTTTGGAGGCTTCCGTCTACAATGAGCAGTTCTTC.

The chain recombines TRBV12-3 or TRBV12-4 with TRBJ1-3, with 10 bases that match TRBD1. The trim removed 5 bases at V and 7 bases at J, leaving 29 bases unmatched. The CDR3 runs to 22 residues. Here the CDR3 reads CASSRDRGLGSDPSSRSNTIYF. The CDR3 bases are TGTGCCAGCAGTCGTGACAGGGGGCTCGGCTCCGATCCAAGCTCCCGGAGTAACACCATATATTTT.

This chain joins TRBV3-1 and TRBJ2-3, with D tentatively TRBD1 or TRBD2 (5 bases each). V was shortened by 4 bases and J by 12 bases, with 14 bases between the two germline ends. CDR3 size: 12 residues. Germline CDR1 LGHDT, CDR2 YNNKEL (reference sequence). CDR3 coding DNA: TGTGCCAGCAGCCTTAAGGGGACCCCCCAGTATTTT. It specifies CASSLKGTPQYF.